Listed below are T cell receptor beta chains from one sample, sequenced in a study of blood T cells in healthy people across ages. TCRdb called the 5' RACE reads again in MiXCR, with one record for every CDR3 protein. The repertoire holds about 570,000 distinct CDR3 sequences, with about 25% as singletons. Sequencing used blood. Receptor source: an older woman in good health. CDR3s include the opening cysteine and the closing phenylalanine or tryptophan. A D gene is named only where the DNA matches it firmly. Not every row has a clone size; where given, it reads once, few, many or a size class.

J gene,clone size,D gene,V gene,CDR3 protein,CDR3 DNA
TRBJ2-7,NA,NA,TRBV5-1,CASSLGDTRYEQYF,TGCGCCAGCAGCTTGGGGGACACGCGCTACGAGCAGTACTTC
TRBJ2-5,NA,NA,TRBV5-1,CASSSGGTGEETQYF,TGCGCCAGCAGCTCGGGTGGTACGGGGGAAGAGACCCAGTACTTC
TRBJ2-7,NA,NA,TRBV2,CASTEGGTRYSYEQYF,TGTGCCAGCACGGAGGGTGGGACAAGATACTCCTACGAGCAGTACTTC
TRBJ1-2,NA,NA,TRBV29-1,CSVRTGESYTF,TGCAGCGTCCGGACGGGAGAAAGCTACACCTTC
TRBJ2-5,few,NA,TRBV12-5,CASGLPNLGAQYF,TGTGCTAGTGGCCTCCCGAACCTTGGGGCCCAGTACTTC
TRBJ2-7,many,TRBD2,TRBV20-1,CSVLRGDSSYEQYF,TGCAGTGTTCTGCGGGGGGATAGCTCCTACGAGCAGTACTTC
TRBJ2-6,few,NA,TRBV5-1,CASSSIGSGANVLTF,TGCGCCAGCTCGTCCATCGGCTCTGGGGCCAACGTCCTGACTTTC
TRBJ2-7,NA,TRBD2,TRBV7-2,CASSPPRLAGVWEQYF,TGTGCCAGCAGCCCCCCAAGACTAGCGGGGGTGTGGGAGCAGTACTTC
TRBJ1-2,NA,NA,TRBV5-4,CASSLVMEPYGYTF,TGTGCCAGCAGCTTGGTAATGGAACCCTATGGCTACACCTTC
TRBJ1-3,NA,NA,TRBV20-1,CSAKHSGNTIYF,TGCAGTGCAAAACACTCTGGAAACACCATATATTTT
TRBJ2-7,few,TRBD2,TRBV11-2,CASSPSAGGYEQYF,TGTGCCAGCAGCCCCAGCGCGGGGGGCTACGAGCAGTACTTC
TRBJ1-2,NA,TRBD1,TRBV4-1,CASSPTNDRGYGYTF,TGCGCCAGCAGCCCCACCAATGACAGGGGGTATGGCTACACCTTC
TRBJ1-5,few,NA,TRBV20-1,CSAIPMGRGQPQHF,TGCAGTGCTATACCCATGGGGCGAGGTCAGCCCCAGCATTTT
TRBJ2-7,NA,TRBD1,TRBV20-1,CSARGQGRSLESSYEQYF,TGCAGTGCTAGGGGACAGGGGCGTTCCCTAGAGTCTTCCTACGAGCAGTACTTC
TRBJ2-7,few,NA,TRBV4-2,CASSQVVGQTYEQYF,TGTGCCAGCAGCCAAGTCGTAGGGCAGACCTACGAGCAGTACTTC
TRBJ2-1,few,NA,TRBV7-2,CASSFEWATPGEQFF,TGTGCCAGCAGCTTCGAGTGGGCGACCCCCGGGGAGCAGTTCTTC
TRBJ2-3,few,TRBD1,TRBV20-1,CSARSTGSTDTQYF,TGCAGTGCTAGATCGACAGGGAGCACAGATACGCAGTATTTT
TRBJ2-5,NA,NA,TRBV5-1,CASFSGTEGETQYF,TGCGCCAGCTTCTCAGGGACGGAGGGGGAGACCCAGTACTTC
TRBJ2-7,few,NA,TRBV20-1,CSAPRLLSFSYEQYF,TGCAGTGCTCCCAGACTCCTTTCGTTCTCCTACGAGCAGTACTTC
TRBJ1-2,NA,TRBD1,TRBV10-3,CAISDPMSFRDSYGYTF,TGTGCCATCAGTGATCCGATGAGCTTCCGGGACAGCTATGGCTACACCTTC
TRBJ1-6,NA,TRBD1,TRBV10-3,CAISEDRGRSPLHF,TGTGCCATCAGTGAGGACAGGGGGAGATCACCCCTCCACTTT
TRBJ2-1,few,NA,TRBV9,CASSVPPTLEQFF,TGTGCCAGCAGCGTTCCCCCGACTCTTGAGCAGTTCTTC
TRBJ1-6,NA,TRBD1,TRBV28,CASRDRVLSPLHF,TGTGCCAGCAGAGACAGGGTGCTTTCACCCCTCCACTTT
TRBJ2-7,medium-sized,NA,TRBV7-9,CASSLEYGGSPYEQYF,TGTGCCAGCAGCTTAGAATACGGGGGCTCTCCGTACGAGCAGTACTTC
TRBJ2-5,NA,NA,TRBV6-2/TRBV6-3,CASSSRRQQREQETQYF,TGTGCCAGCAGTTCCCGTAGACAGCAACGAGAACAAGAGACCCAGTACTTC
TRBJ1-4,few,NA,TRBV7-2,CASSLGPATNEKLFF,TGTGCCAGCAGCTTAGGACCCGCAACTAATGAAAAACTGTTTTTT
TRBJ1-2,NA,NA,TRBV27,CASSSRRQGLYYGYTF,TGTGCCAGCAGCTCTCGACGGCAGGGGCTCTACTATGGCTACACCTTC
TRBJ1-2,many,NA,TRBV7-8,CASSSGGYGYTF,TGTGCCAGCAGCTCTGGAGGCTATGGCTACACCTTC
TRBJ1-6,few,NA,TRBV7-9,CASSVDSTPALHF,TGTGCCAGCAGCGTAGACTCAACACCGGCCCTCCACTTT
TRBJ2-1,NA,TRBD1,TRBV10-3,CAISSTGYNEQFF,TGTGCCATCAGTTCGACAGGGTACAATGAGCAGTTCTTC
TRBJ1-1,few,NA,TRBV5-1,CASSLTWEGTEAFF,TGCGCCAGCAGCTTAACATGGGAAGGCACTGAAGCTTTCTTT
TRBJ2-5,NA,NA,TRBV18,CASSPRKVVNQETQYF,TGTGCCAGCTCACCTCGGAAGGTTGTAAACCAAGAGACCCAGTACTTC
TRBJ1-2,once,TRBD1,TRBV5-5,CASSLVGQGWDGYTF,TGTGCCAGCAGCTTGGTGGGACAGGGATGGGATGGCTACACCTTC
TRBJ2-2,few,TRBD1,TRBV24-1,CATSEPGQGERELFF,TGTGCCACCAGTGAGCCCGGACAGGGAGAGAGGGAGCTGTTTTTT
TRBJ2-5,few,NA,TRBV12-3/TRBV12-4,CASSPATVSETQYF,TGTGCCAGCAGTCCGGCTACAGTATCGGAGACCCAGTACTTC
TRBJ1-1,NA,NA,TRBV21-1,CASSHPGTKNTEAFF,TGTGCCAGCAGCCATCCAGGGACAAAGAACACTGAAGCTTTCTTT
TRBJ2-7,few,TRBD1,TRBV18,CASSRQGAVYEQYF,TGTGCCAGCTCACGACAGGGGGCGGTGTACGAGCAGTACTTC
TRBJ2-5,NA,NA,TRBV4-2,CASSQGRTGEETQYF,TGTGCCAGCAGCCAAGGGCGGACGGGTGAAGAGACCCAGTACTTC
TRBJ1-4,NA,NA,TRBV2,CASSEGGRGGEKLFF,TGTGCCAGCAGTGAAGGAGGGAGGGGAGGCGAAAAACTGTTTTTT
TRBJ2-1,NA,TRBD1,TRBV20-1,CSAAILTGGATYNEQFF,TGCAGTGCCGCGATACTAACAGGGGGCGCAACCTACAATGAGCAGTTCTTC
TRBJ2-7,NA,NA,TRBV11-2,CASSSRLLGAYEQYF,TGTGCCAGCAGCTCGCGCCTCCTGGGAGCCTACGAGCAGTACTTC
TRBJ2-7,few,NA,TRBV9,CASSSGPLVYEQYF,TGTGCCAGCAGCAGCGGCCCACTAGTCTACGAGCAGTACTTC
TRBJ2-1,NA,NA,TRBV18,CASSPRVLGNEQFF,TGTGCCAGCTCACCACGAGTTCTAGGCAATGAGCAGTTCTTC
TRBJ2-1,NA,TRBD2,TRBV4-2,CASSHTGSTSGGSRFF,TGTGCCAGCAGCCATACAGGATCCACTAGCGGGGGGTCGAGGTTCTTC